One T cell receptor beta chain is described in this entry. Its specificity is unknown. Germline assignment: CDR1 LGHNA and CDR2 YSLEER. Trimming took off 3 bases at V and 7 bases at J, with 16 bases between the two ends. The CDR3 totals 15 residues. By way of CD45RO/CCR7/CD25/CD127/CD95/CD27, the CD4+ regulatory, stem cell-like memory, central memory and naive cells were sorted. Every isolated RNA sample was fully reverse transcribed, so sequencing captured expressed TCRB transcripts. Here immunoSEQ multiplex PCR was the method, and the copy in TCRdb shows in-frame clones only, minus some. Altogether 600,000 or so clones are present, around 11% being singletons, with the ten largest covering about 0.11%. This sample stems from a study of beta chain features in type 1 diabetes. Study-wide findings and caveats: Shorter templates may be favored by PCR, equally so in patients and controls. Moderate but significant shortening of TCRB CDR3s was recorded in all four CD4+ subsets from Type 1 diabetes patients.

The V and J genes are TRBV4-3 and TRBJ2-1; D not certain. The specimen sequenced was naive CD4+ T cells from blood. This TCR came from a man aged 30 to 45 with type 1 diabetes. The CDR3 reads CASSHLVDLENEQFF. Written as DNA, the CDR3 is TGCGCCAGCAGCCACCTTGTTGATTTGGAAAATGAGCAGTTCTTC.